Below are 5 T cell receptor beta chains sequenced from a single sample in a study of cytomegalovirus exposure and HLA in healthy donors (dated by TCRdb to between 2016 and 2019). Library preparation employed the immunoSEQ multiplex PCR assay. For the multiplex PCR, a mixture combining 60 forward primers for TCR Vbeta segments and 13 reverse primers for TCR Jbeta segments was used. Drawn from immuneACCESS, this table holds only the in-frame rearrangements with V and J called that TCRdb kept. Clones are partly lost; checked studies trace under half to an unresolved V gene and leave the rest unexplained. Within this sample are some 160,000 clones, with 78% of them counted one time only. The ten largest clones add up to just over 3% of the sample. Sequencing input: PBMCs. These TCRs come from a woman in her 40s in good health and CMV-seronegative.

V is TRBV29-1 and J is TRBJ1-1, with D tentatively TRBD1 (6 bases). With 3 bases removed from V and 5 bases from J, the gap between germline ends came to 13 bases. Germline CDR1 and CDR2: SQVTM and ANQGSEA. The CDR3 sequence is 13 residues long. CDR3 coding DNA: TGCAGCGTTGACGCAGGGGCCGGGACTGAAGCTTTCTTT. This codes for CSVDAGAGTEAFF.

The table lists this clone with a count of one. Distinct nucleotide sequences in the sample also encode this CDR3. The rearrangement joins TRBV2 to TRBJ1-1; TRBD1 matches 12 bases. Unmatched junction bases numbered 6, after V lost 6 bases and J lost 1 base. In germline, CDR1 is SNHLY, CDR2 FYNNEI. The CDR3 extends over 16 amino acids. DNA for the CDR3: TGTGCCAGCAGGCCCGGGACAGGGGGCGCGAACACTGAAGCTTTCTTT. Protein: CASRPGTGGANTEAFF. The complete variable domain, with remaining parts taken from reference TRBV2 and TRBJ1-1, reads EPEVTQTPSHQVTQMGQEVILRCVPISNHLYFYWYRQILGQKVEFLVSFYNNEISEKSEIFDDQFSVERPDGSNFTLKIRSTKLEDSAMYFCASRPGTGGANTEAFFGQGTRLTVV.

The rearrangement joins TRBV7-7 to TRBJ2-7; D might be TRBD2 (5 bases). The CDR3 sequence is 15 residues long. Trimming removed 5 bases at V and 5 bases at J, with 19 bases between. Per the germline V gene, CDR1 is SSHAT and CDR2 is FNYEAQ (reference sequence). The CDR3 DNA sequence: TGTGCCAGCAGCCCCGACCCTACGGGGTTCGACGAGCAGTACTTC. Amino acid sequence: CASSPDPTGFDEQYF.

The V and J genes are TRBV6-1 and TRBJ1-4; D not certain. The germline V and J ends were trimmed by 5 bases and 10 bases, with 11 bases remaining between them. The germline gives CDR1 MNHNS, CDR2 SASEGT. This CDR3 has 12 amino acids. Here the CDR3 reads CASSIDRRKLFF. CDR3 sequence (DNA): TGTGCCAGCAGTATAGATCGCCGAAAACTGTTTTTT.

The chain uses TRBV5-1 and TRBJ2-5, with TRBD1 identical over 7 bases. CDR1 and CDR2 (germline): SGHRS, YFSETQ. The CDR3 is 14 amino acids. V dropped 1 base and J dropped 2; count of bases not matched to a gene: 2. The CDR3, as DNA: TGCGCCAGCAGCTTGATGACAGGGCAAGAGACCCAGTACTTC. Protein: CASSLMTGQETQYF.